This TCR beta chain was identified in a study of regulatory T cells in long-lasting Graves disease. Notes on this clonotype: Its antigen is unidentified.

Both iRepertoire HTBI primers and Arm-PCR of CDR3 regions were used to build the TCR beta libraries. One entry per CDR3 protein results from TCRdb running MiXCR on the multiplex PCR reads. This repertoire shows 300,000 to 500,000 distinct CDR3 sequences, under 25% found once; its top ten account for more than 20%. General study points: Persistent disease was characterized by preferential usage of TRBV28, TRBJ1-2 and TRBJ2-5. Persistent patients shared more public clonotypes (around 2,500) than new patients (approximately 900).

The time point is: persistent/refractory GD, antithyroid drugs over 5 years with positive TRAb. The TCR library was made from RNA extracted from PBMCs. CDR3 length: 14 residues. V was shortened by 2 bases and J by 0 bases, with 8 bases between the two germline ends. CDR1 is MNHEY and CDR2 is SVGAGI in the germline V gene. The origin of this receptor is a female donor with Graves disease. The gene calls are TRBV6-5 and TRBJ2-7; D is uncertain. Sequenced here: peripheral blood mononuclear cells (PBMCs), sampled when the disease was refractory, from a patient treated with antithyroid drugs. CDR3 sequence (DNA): TGTGCCAGCAGTTACGTGGCGGCCTCCTACGAGCAGTACTTC. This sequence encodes CASSYVAASYEQYF.